The entry below gives a single TCR beta chain sequence along with its context. Its specificity is unknown. This entry is derived from a study of T-cell reconstitution after alpha-beta-depleted transplantation in children. General study results and limits: Reports say that about two months after transplant, the alpha-beta T cells came out of several hundred graft clones that had expanded. Hyperexpanded clones declined; after one year, newly produced T cells mostly supplied diversity.

The TCRbeta library incorporated unique molecular identifiers. From the PCR reads, TCRdb called clonotypes with MiXCR, one entry per CDR3 protein. The top ten hold roughly an eighth of the sample, which has about 580,000 distinct CDR3 sequences, more than 20% seen once. The germline gives CDR1 MDHEN, CDR2 SYDVKM. The CDR3 totals 13 residues. V was clipped by 6 bases and J by 4 bases, with 12 bases between them. V gene TRBV28 combines with J gene TRBJ1-2; a weak D match, TRBD1 (6 bases). This TCR derives from a boy in the first two years of life who had a stem cell transplant for acute myeloid leukemia, so the T cells may come from the graft donor. The sequencing here drew on PBMCs, mostly from graft donor cells, taken 360 days after TCRalphabeta/CD19-depleted stem cell transplant. The CDR3 sequence: CASSRGRVYGYTF. CDR3 in DNA: TGTGCCAGCAGCAGGGGAAGGGTCTATGGCTACACCTTC.